This T cell receptor (beta chain) originates from a study of shared clonotypes between healthy human individuals. The CDR3 is 15 amino acids. The germline V gene has CDR1 GTSNPN and CDR2 SVGIG (reference sequence). Trimming stripped 0 bases from V and 4 bases from J, with 10 bases between. Broader study findings: What limited the represented genetic and exposure-history diversity was the small number of donors. A handful of donors had around 5% of their naive CD4 clonotypes in common. Compared with memory subsets, naive subsets generally had larger estimated richness.

On sorted subsets, replicate PCRs used about 180 ng DNA, or 31,000 or so T cell genomes. The method was immunoSEQ multiplex PCR; TCRdb's version includes in-frame clones alone and lacks a portion of them. The sample lists more than 2 million clones; 90% to 96% were seen once. Regarding this clone: Antigen unknown.

V usage is TRBV30 and J usage is TRBJ2-6, with TRBD2 as a possible D gene (5 bases). This sequence was found in a man younger than 35 in good health. The sequencing input was naive CD4+ T cells sorted from blood. The subset was: CD45RA+ positively selected. CDR3 protein: CAWSVLGFGANVLTF. Here the CDR3 DNA reads TGTGCCTGGAGTGTACTAGGTTTCGGGGCCAACGTCCTGACTTTC.